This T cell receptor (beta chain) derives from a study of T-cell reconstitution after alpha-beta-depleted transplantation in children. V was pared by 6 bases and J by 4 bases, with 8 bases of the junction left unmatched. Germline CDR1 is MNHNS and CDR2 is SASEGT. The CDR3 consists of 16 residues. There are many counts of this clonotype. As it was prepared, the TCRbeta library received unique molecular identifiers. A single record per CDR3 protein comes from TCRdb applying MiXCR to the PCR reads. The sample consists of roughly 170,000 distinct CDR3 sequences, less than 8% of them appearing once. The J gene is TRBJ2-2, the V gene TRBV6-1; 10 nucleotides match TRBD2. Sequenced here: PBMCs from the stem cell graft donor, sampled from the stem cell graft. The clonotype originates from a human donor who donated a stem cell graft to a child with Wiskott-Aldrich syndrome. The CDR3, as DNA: TGTGCCAGCAGGAAGGGAAGCGGGGGGGGCACCGGGGAGCTGTTTTTT. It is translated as CASRKGSGGGTGELFF.